This T cell receptor beta chain was retrieved from a study of cytomegalovirus exposure and HLA in healthy donors. Overall study context: Earlier work reported approximately 110 million unique TCR beta sequences from roughly 180 million T cells. Study findings and constraints: Across HLA loci, a later analysis found differing TCR association rates, with DRB1 most and HLA-C fewest. Across donors, presence/absence analyses took sequencing depth to be roughly uniform. Later on, a genetic analysis was performed. It linked a missense variant in DCLRE1C with V- and J-gene trimming of TCR beta.

Use of 60 Vbeta and 13 Jbeta primers characterized the PCR. Clones were read by immunoSEQ multiplex PCR, and TCRdb kept only the in-frame ones, dropping some. This table holds over 85,000 clones, approximately 73% found once. The CDR3 covers 15 residues. Looked up from germline, CDR1 is SNHLY and CDR2 is FYNNEI. The V end was cut by 4 bases, the J end by 0 bases, with 13 bases between. This clone was seen just once. Its antigen is still unknown. The origin of this receptor is a man aged 35 to 55 in good health and CMV-seronegative. The chain uses TRBV2 and TRBJ2-7; D gene unclear. The sequencing input was PBMCs. CDR3 sequence: CASSVEVLSSYEQYF. The CDR3 bases are TGTGCCAGCAGTGTTGAAGTTCTGAGCTCCTACGAGCAGTACTTC.